What follows are 19 T cell receptor beta chains derived from one specimen sequenced in a study of identical twins. TCRdb itself ran the 5' RACE reads through MiXCR, one entry per CDR3 protein. The sample includes under 300,000 distinct CDR3 sequences, 6.5% to 9.5% of them seen just once. These same data were also listed under a study on yellow fever vaccine responses in identical twins.

The material sequenced was CD8+ T cells sorted from blood. These receptors all come from a woman aged 18-29 years in good health.

This chain links TRBV6-1 with TRBJ2-1, with D possibly TRBD2 on 6 matching bases. The CDR3 sequence is 14 residues long. Germline V gene lookup returns CDR1 MNHNS and CDR2 SASEGT. The V gene lost 5 bases and the J gene lost 7 bases, with 15 bases spanning the gap. In DNA form, the CDR3 reads TGTGCCAGCAGTACGGACTACGGAGGGAATGAGCAGTTCTTC. Amino acids: CASSTDYGGNEQFF.

This clonotype was recorded at least ten times. V is TRBV2 and J is TRBJ2-3; D remains unclear. This CDR3 region has 12 residues. Trimming pared 3 bases from V and 6 bases from J, leaving 7 bases between. Germline values: CDR1 SNHLY, CDR2 FYNNEI. The CDR3 region has the DNA TGTGCCAGCAGTGAGCCCCGGGATACGCAGTATTTT. Its protein product is CASSEPRDTQYF.

This clonotype was picked up a small number of times. The CDR3 DNA reads TGTGCCAGCAGCCCCGCATTCGGGGAGACCCAGTACTTC. It codes for CASSPAFGETQYF. The V gene is TRBV3-1, the J gene TRBJ2-5; D uncertain. CDR3 length: 13 residues. Germline CDR1 and CDR2: LGHDT and YNNKEL (reference sequence). V was cut by 4 bases and J by 5 bases, with 11 bases left in between.

This clonotype has a count of ten or more. This sequence joins TRBV9 and TRBJ2-1, with D possibly being TRBD2 (6 bases). CDR3 length equals 14 residues. The germline CDR1 and CDR2 sequences are SGDLS and YYNGEE. V lost 2 bases to trimming and J lost 5 bases, with 11 bases between them. Here the CDR3 DNA reads TGTGCCAGCAGCGTCGGGGGAGCGCACAATGAGCAGTTCTTC. It codes for CASSVGGAHNEQFF.

Many counts were recorded for this clonotype. The germline gene is not matched at one end of the junction; a read error may be the cause. The rearrangement uses TRBV5-1 and TRBJ2-7, with TRBD2 as a possible D gene (5 bases). CDR1 SGHRS and CDR2 YFSETQ come from the germline V gene. The CDR3 is 12 residues long. CDR3 in amino acids: CASSFEGYEQYF. As DNA, the CDR3 is TGTGCCAGCAGCTTTGAGGGTTACGAGCAGTACTTC.

This clonotype was counted ten times or more. This chain links TRBV15 with TRBJ1-2; 7 nucleotides match TRBD1. CDR1 and CDR2 (germline): LNHNV, YYDKDF (reference sequence). With V trimmed by 1 base and J by 2 bases, 4 bases remained unmatched. The length of the CDR3 is 15 residues. This CDR3 is CATSRGKGANYGYTF. DNA of the CDR3: TGTGCCACCAGCAGAGGGAAGGGGGCGAACTATGGCTACACCTTC. Full variable domain (remainder filled in from reference TRBV15 and TRBJ1-2): DAMVIQNPRYQVTQFGKPVTLSCSQTLNHNVMYWYQQKSSQAPKLLFHYYDKDFNNEADTPDNFQSRRPNTSFCFLDIRSPGLGDTAMYLCATSRGKGANYGYTFGSGTRLTVV.

This clonotype was detected many times. The chain uses TRBV20-1 and TRBJ2-2, with 8 bases identical to TRBD2. V shed 5 bases and J 3 bases; nucleotides not matched to a gene: 11. This CDR3 is built from 16 residues. From germline, CDR1 is DFQATT and CDR2 SNEGSKA (reference sequence). CDR3 DNA sequence: TGCAGTGCTCATAATCCGGGACTAGGAGACACCGGGGAGCTGTTTTTT. Translated: CSAHNPGLGDTGELFF.

The chain carries TRBV11-1 and TRBJ1-4, with D possibly matching TRBD1 (5 bases). Germline V gives CDR1 SGHAT, CDR2 FQDESV (reference sequence). This CDR3 is built from 18 residues. V lost 5 bases to trimming and J lost 7 bases, with 26 bases between them. This CDR3 is CASSTSRVEGKRSEKLFF. In DNA, the CDR3 is TGTGCCAGCAGCACAAGCCGCGTGGAGGGGAAGAGGAGTGAAAAACTGTTTTTT.

The chain links TRBV6-1 to TRBJ2-7, with unresolved D. The V gene's germline CDR1 is MNHNS and CDR2 SASEGT. This CDR3 region has 13 residues. V was cut by 3 bases and J by 2 bases, with 8 bases left in between. Here the CDR3 reads CASSDRLTYEQYF. CDR3 nucleotide sequence: TGTGCCAGCAGTGACAGGCTTACCTACGAGCAGTACTTC.

This clonotype was recorded many times. This chain connects TRBV6-2 or TRBV6-3 to TRBJ2-1; no clear D. This CDR3 has 13 residues. Germline assignment: CDR1 MNHEY and CDR2 SVGEGT. The germline V and J ends were trimmed by 0 bases and 6 bases, with 6 bases remaining between them. DNA for the CDR3: TGTGCCAGCAGTTACTCTGGCCCCAATGAGCAGTTCTTC. This codes for CASSYSGPNEQFF.

This chain links TRBV7-6 with TRBJ2-2; D remains unclear. Germline CDR1 and CDR2: SGHVS and FNYEAQ. CDR3 length: 18 residues. Between the trimmed V and J ends, which lost 5 bases and 0 bases, there was a span of 19 bases. CDR3 protein: CASSRPSDVTSNTGELFF. The DNA for the CDR3 is TGTGCCAGCAGCCGACCGTCGGACGTAACCTCGAACACCGGGGAGCTGTTTTTT. Full variable domain (missing parts from reference TRBV7-6 and TRBJ2-2): GAGVSQSPRYKVTKRGQDVALRCDPISGHVSLYWYRQALGQGPEFLTYFNYEAQQDKSGLPNDRFSAERPEGSISTLTIQRTEQRDSAMYRCASSRPSDVTSNTGELFFGEGSRLTVL.

The chain is built from TRBV6-5 and TRBJ1-5; no reliable D call. Between the trimmed V and J ends, which lost 2 bases and 3 bases, there was a span of 8 bases. Germline CDR1 is MNHEY and CDR2 is SVGAGI. This CDR3 comprises 14 residues. The CDR3 protein is CASSYASYNQPQHF. The CDR3 DNA sequence: TGTGCCAGCAGTTACGCAAGTTACAATCAGCCCCAGCATTTT.

This clonotype was found many times. The chain couples TRBV29-1 to TRBJ2-5; TRBD1 is a possible D gene (5 bases). V dropped 3 bases and J dropped 5 bases, with 16 bases sitting between them. Germline assignment: CDR1 SQVTM and CDR2 ANQGSEA. The CDR3 sequence is 14 residues long. In DNA form, the CDR3 reads TGCAGCGTTGAGTATGCAGGGTATATTGAGACCCAGTACTTC. Translation gives CSVEYAGYIETQYF.

This rearrangement joins TRBV3-1 to TRBJ1-1; 7 bases match TRBD1. This CDR3 comprises 15 residues. With 7 bases clipped from V and 5 bases from J, the junction kept 13 bases outside the gene matches. Germline V gene lookup returns CDR1 LGHDT and CDR2 YNNKEL (reference sequence). The CDR3 sequence: CASTLSQTGRTEAFF. CDR3 DNA sequence: TGTGCCAGCACGCTTAGCCAGACAGGGAGAACTGAAGCTTTCTTT.

A few counts support this clonotype. The CDR3 sequence: CASSFSPLGQGDNEQFF. The CDR3 DNA reads as TGTGCCAGCAGCTTTTCCCCGCTAGGACAGGGGGACAATGAGCAGTTCTTC. The chain links TRBV7-6 to TRBJ2-1, with 10 nucleotides matching TRBD1. With 3 bases clipped from V and 5 bases from J, the junction kept 10 bases outside the gene matches. Germline lookup yields CDR1 SGHVS and CDR2 FNYEAQ. The CDR3 totals 17 residues.

The genes are TRBV7-9 and TRBJ2-7, with D possibly matching TRBD2 (7 bases). The V gene's germline CDR1 is SEHNR and CDR2 FQNEAQ (reference sequence). V was pared by 5 bases and J by 0 bases, with 20 bases between. The CDR3 has 17 amino acids. The DNA for the CDR3 is TGTGCCAGCAGCCTAAACCCCGACAGGACTAGCTCCTACGAGCAGTACTTC. Translation gives CASSLNPDRTSSYEQYF.

The CDR3, as DNA: TGTGCCAGCAGCCATCAAAGCGGGGGGTCCTACGAGCAGTACTTC. Protein sequence: CASSHQSGGSYEQYF. The chain is built from TRBV7-9 and TRBJ2-7, with 9 bases identical to TRBD2. The CDR3 covers 15 residues. Trimming at V came to 5 bases and at J to 1 base, leaving 6 bases not matched to a gene. The V gene's germline CDR1 is SEHNR and CDR2 FQNEAQ (reference sequence). The whole variable domain, remainder taken from reference TRBV7-9 and TRBJ2-7, is DTGVSQNPRHKITKRGQNVTFRCDPISEHNRLYWYRQTLGQGPEFLTYFQNEAQLEKSRLLSDRFSAERPKGSFSTLEIQRTEQGDSAMYLCASSHQSGGSYEQYFGPGTRLTVT.

The sample holds a few counts of this clonotype. The V call is TRBV7-9, the J call TRBJ2-7; D possibly corresponds to TRBD1 (5 bases). V was clipped by 5 bases and J by 3 bases, with 17 bases between them. The germline CDR1 and CDR2 sequences are SEHNR and FQNEAQ (reference sequence). The CDR3 extends over 15 amino acids. In nucleotides, the CDR3 is TGTGCCAGCAGCCTCATCAGGGTTGAAGGCTACGAGCAGTACTTC. It translates to CASSLIRVEGYEQYF.

CDR3 nucleotide sequence: TGTGCCAGCAGCTTGATGGGGAGCTCCTACAATGAGCAGTTCTTC. It translates to CASSLMGSSYNEQFF. The rearrangement links TRBV5-6 to TRBJ2-1, with D possibly TRBD2 on 5 matching bases. The CDR3 consists of 15 residues. Deletions cut 1 base from V and 0 bases from J, with 8 bases between. CDR1 and CDR2 (germline): SGHDT, YYEEEE. The full variable domain, completed using reference TRBV5-6 and TRBJ2-1, is DAGVTQSPTHLIKTRGQQVTLRCSPKSGHDTVSWYQQALGQGPQFIFQYYEEEERQRGNFPDRFSGHQFPNYSSELNVNALLLGDSALYLCASSLMGSSYNEQFFGPGTRLTVL.